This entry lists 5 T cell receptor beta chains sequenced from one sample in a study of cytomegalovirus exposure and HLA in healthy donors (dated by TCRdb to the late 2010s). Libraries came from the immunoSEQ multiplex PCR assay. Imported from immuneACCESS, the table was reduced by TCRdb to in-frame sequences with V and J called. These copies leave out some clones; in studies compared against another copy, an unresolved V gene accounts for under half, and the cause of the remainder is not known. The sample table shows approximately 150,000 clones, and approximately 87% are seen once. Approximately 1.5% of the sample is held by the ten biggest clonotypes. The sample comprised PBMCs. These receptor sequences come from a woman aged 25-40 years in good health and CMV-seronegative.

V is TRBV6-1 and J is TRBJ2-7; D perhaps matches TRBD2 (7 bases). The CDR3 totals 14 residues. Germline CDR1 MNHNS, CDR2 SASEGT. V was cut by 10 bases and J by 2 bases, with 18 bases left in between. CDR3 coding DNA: TGTGCCACCCGATCGAGGGGGGGCCCCTACGAGCAGTACTTC. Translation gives CATRSRGGPYEQYF.

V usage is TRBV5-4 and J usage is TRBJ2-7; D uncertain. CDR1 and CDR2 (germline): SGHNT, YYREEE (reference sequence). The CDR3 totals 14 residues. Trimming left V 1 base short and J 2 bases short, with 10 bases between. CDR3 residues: CASSLKLLPYEQYF. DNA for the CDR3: TGTGCCAGCAGCTTGAAACTCCTCCCCTACGAGCAGTACTTC.

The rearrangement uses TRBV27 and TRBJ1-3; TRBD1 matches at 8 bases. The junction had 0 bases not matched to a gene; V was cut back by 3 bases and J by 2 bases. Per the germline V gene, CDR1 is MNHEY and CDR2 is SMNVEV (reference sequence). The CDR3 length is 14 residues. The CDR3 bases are TGTGCCAGCAGTTTGACAGGGGCTGGAAACACCATATATTTT. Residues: CASSLTGAGNTIYF.

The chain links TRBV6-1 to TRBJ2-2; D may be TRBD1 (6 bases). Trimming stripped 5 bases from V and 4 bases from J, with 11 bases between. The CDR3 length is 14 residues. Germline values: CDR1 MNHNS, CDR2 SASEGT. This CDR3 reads CASSSQGRTGELFF. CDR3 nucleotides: TGTGCCAGCAGTTCACAGGGTCGCACCGGGGAGCTGTTTTTT.

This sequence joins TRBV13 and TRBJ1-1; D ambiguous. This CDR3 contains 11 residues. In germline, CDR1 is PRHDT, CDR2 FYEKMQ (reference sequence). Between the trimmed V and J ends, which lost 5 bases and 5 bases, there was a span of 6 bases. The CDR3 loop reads CASSQQTEAFF. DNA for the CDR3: TGTGCCAGCAGCCAACAGACTGAAGCTTTCTTT. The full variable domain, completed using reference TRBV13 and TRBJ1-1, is AAGVIQSPRHLIKEKRETATLKCYPIPRHDTVYWYQQGPGQDPQFLISFYEKMQSDKGSIPDRFSAQQFSDYHSELNMSSLELGDSALYFCASSQQTEAFFGQGTRLTVV.